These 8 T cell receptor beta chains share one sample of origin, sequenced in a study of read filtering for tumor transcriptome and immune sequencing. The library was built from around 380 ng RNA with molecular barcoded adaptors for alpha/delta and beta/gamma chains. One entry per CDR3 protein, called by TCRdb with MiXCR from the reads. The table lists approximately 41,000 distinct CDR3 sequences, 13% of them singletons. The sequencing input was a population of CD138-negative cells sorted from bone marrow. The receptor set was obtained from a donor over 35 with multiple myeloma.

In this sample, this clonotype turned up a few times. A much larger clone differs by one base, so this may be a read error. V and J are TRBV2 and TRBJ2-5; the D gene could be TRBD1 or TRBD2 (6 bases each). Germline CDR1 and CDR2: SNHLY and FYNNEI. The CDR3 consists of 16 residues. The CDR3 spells CAGSEGTGGGFETQYF. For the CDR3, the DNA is TGTGCCGGCAGTGAAGGGACCGGAGGGGGGTTTGAGACCCAGTACTTC. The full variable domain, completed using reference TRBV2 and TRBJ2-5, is EPEVTQTPSHQVTQMGQEVILRCVPISNHLYFYWYRQILGQKVEFLVSFYNNEISEKSEIFDDQFSVERPDGSNFTLKIRSTKLEDSAMYFCAGSEGTGGGFETQYFGPGTRLLVL.

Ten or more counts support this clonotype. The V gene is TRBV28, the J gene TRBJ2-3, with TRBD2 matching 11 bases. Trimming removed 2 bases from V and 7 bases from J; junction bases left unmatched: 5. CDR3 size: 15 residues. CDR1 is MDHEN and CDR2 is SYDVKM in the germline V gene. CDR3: CASSLGTSGRNTQYF. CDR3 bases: TGTGCCAGCAGTTTAGGTACTAGCGGGAGAAATACGCAGTATTTT.

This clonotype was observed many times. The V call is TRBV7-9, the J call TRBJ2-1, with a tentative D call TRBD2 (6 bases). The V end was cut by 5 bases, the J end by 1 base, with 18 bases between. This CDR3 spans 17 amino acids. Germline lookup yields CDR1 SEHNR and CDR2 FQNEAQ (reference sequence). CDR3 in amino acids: CASSPRAGRASYNEQFF. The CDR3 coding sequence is TGTGCCAGCAGCCCGCGAGCGGGCCGGGCTTCCTACAATGAGCAGTTCTTC.

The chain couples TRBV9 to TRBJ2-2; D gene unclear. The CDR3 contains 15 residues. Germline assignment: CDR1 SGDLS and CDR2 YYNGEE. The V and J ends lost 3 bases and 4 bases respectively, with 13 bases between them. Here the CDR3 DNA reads TGTGCCAGCAGCGAGATTCCAGATCCCACCGGGGAGCTGTTTTTT. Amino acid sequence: CASSEIPDPTGELFF.

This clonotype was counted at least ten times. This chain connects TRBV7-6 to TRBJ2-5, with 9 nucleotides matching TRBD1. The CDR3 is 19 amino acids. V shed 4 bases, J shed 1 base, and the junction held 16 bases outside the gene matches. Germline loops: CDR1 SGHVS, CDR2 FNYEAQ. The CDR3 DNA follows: TGTGCCAGCAGCTCCCAAATACAGGGGGCGATGACTTCCCAAGAGACCCAGTACTTC. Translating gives CASSSQIQGAMTSQETQYF.

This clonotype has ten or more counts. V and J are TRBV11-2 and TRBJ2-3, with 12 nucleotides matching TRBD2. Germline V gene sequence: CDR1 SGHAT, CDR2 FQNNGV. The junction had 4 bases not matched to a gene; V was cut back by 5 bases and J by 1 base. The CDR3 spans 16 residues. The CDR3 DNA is TGTGCCAGCAGCCGACGACTAGCGGGAGGCACAGATACGCAGTATTTT. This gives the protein CASSRRLAGGTDTQYF.

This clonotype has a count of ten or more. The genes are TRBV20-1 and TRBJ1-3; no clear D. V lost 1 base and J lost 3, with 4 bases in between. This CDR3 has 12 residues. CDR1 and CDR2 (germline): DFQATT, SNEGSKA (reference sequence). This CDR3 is CSARAVGNTIYF. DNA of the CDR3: TGCAGTGCTAGAGCTGTTGGAAACACCATATATTTT.

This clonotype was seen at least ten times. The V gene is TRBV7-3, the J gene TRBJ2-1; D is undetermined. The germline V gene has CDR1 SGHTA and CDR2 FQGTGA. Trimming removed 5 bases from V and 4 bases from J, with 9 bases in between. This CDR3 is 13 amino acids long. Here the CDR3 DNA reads TGTGCCAGCAGCGCCTTCGCATACAATGAGCAGTTCTTC. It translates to CASSAFAYNEQFF. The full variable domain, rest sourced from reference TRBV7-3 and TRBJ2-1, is GAGVSQTPSNKVTEKGKYVELRCDPISGHTALYWYRQSLGQGPEFLIYFQGTGAADDSGLPNDRFFAVRPEGSVSTLKIQRTERGDSAVYLCASSAFAYNEQFFGPGTRLTVL.